What follows are 30 T cell receptor beta chains derived from one specimen sequenced in a study of CD8 T cells in Susac syndrome. A quantity of about 0.45 to 1 ug RNA underwent reverse transcription using random hexamers. MiXCR, run by TCRdb on the immunoSEQ multiplex PCR reads, gives a single entry per CDR3 protein. The repertoire holds 200,000 to 250,000 distinct CDR3 sequences, 95% seen once, with 0.085% to 0.095% in the top ten. Sequenced input: CD4+ T cells from PBMCs. All receptors come from a human donor with multiple sclerosis.

The chain links TRBV12-3 or TRBV12-4 to TRBJ2-5; 8 bases map to TRBD2. The CDR3 is 17 amino acids. Losses at the gene ends were 6 bases for V and 5 bases for J; bases not matched to a gene: 17. The CDR3 nucleotides are TGTGCCAGCAGCTATGGAGTTAGCGGGGACCTGCAGGAGACCCAGTACTTC. Amino acids: CASSYGVSGDLQETQYF.

This chain joins TRBV28 and TRBJ2-3; the D is unclear. The V end lost 5 bases, the J end lost 5 bases, and 14 bases lay between the germline ends. This CDR3 is built from 14 residues. Germline loops: CDR1 MDHEN, CDR2 SYDVKM. The CDR3 DNA sequence: TGTGCCAGCAGTGTATCCCCCTTTGGAGATACGCAGTATTTT. As protein: CASSVSPFGDTQYF.

V usage is TRBV11-2 and J usage is TRBJ2-3; D may be TRBD2 (5 bases). The CDR3 is made up of 15 amino acids. Trimming left V 3 bases short and J 0 bases short, with 10 bases between. In germline, CDR1 is SGHAT, CDR2 FQNNGV. The CDR3 protein is CASSFEGSSTDTQYF. Written as DNA, the CDR3 is TGTGCCAGCAGCTTCGAGGGTTCTAGCACAGATACGCAGTATTTT.

The V call is TRBV29-1, the J call TRBJ2-5, with TRBD2 matching 9 bases. With V trimmed by 4 bases and J by 5 bases, 8 bases remained unmatched. The CDR3 consists of 14 residues. Germline V gene data show CDR1 as SQVTM and CDR2 as ANQGSEA. This chain's CDR3 is CSVGFISGSETQYF. CDR3 coding DNA: TGCAGCGTTGGGTTTATTAGCGGGAGTGAGACCCAGTACTTC. The whole variable domain, remainder taken from reference TRBV29-1 and TRBJ2-5, is SAVISQKPSRDICQRGTSLTIQCQVDSQVTMMFWYRQQPGQSLTLIATANQGSEATYESGFVIDKFPISRPNLTFSTLTVSNMSPEDSSIYLCSVGFISGSETQYFGPGTRLLVL.

The chain recombines TRBV27 with TRBJ2-7, with 10 bases fitting TRBD1. The germline V gene encodes CDR1 MNHEY and CDR2 SMNVEV (reference sequence). Trimming at V came to 6 bases and at J to 5 bases, leaving 4 bases not matched to a gene. CDR3 length: 13 amino acids. CDR3 nucleotides: TGTGCCAGCAGGACGACAGGGGGCAACGAGCAGTACTTC. This gives the protein CASRTTGGNEQYF.

This clonotype was seen once. CDR3 sequence reads: CASSETGYGSPLHF. The CDR3 DNA follows: TGTGCCAGCAGCGAAACAGGGTACGGTTCACCCCTCCACTTT. The chain combines TRBV9 with TRBJ1-6, with D tentatively TRBD1 (6 bases). The CDR3 is made up of 14 amino acids. Germline V CDR1 and CDR2: SGDLS, YYNGEE. V lost 3 bases to trimming and J lost 9 bases, with 13 bases between them.

The chain carries TRBV20-1 and TRBJ2-3, with TRBD2 as a possible D gene (5 bases). V gave up 5 bases and J gave up 5 bases, with 23 bases separating them. The CDR3 extends over 16 amino acids. CDR1 is DFQATT and CDR2 is SNEGSKA in the germline V gene (reference sequence). The CDR3 here is CSASRRRRVSVDTQYF. In nucleotides, the CDR3 is TGCAGTGCTTCAAGACGGCGAAGGGTTAGCGTAGATACGCAGTATTTT.

V and J are TRBV29-1 and TRBJ2-5; D possibly matches TRBD1 or TRBD2 (5 bases each). The CDR3 runs 11 residues. CDR1 and CDR2 (germline): SQVTM, ANQGSEA. V was pared by 5 bases and J by 4 bases, with 8 bases between. CDR3: CSVTRGETQYF. The CDR3 region has the DNA TGCAGCGTTACTAGGGGAGAGACCCAGTACTTC.

V gene TRBV5-1 combines with J gene TRBJ2-5; unclear D gene. Trimming removed 0 bases from V and 7 bases from J, with 10 bases in between. In germline, CDR1 is SGHRS, CDR2 YFSETQ. The CDR3 is made up of 13 amino acids. The CDR3 sequence: CASSLVEIGTQYF. The CDR3 region has the DNA TGCGCCAGCAGCTTGGTTGAGATCGGGACCCAGTACTTC.

The genes are TRBV20-1 and TRBJ2-3, with 10 nucleotides matching TRBD2. Germline lookup yields CDR1 DFQATT and CDR2 SNEGSKA (reference sequence). V lost 3 bases and J lost 4; bases outside the gene matches: 7. The CDR3 sequence is 15 residues long. The DNA for the CDR3 is TGCAGTGCTAGCTCAGCGGGGGGGCGGTCAGATACGCAGTATTTT. Its protein product is CSASSAGGRSDTQYF.

The rearrangement uses TRBV11-2 and TRBJ2-7; unclear D gene. The CDR3 runs 14 residues. Per germline, CDR1 SGHAT and CDR2 FQNNGV. The V end was cut by 0 bases, the J end by 1 base, with 7 bases between. CDR3 region: CASSLELTSYEQYF. Written as DNA, the CDR3 is TGTGCCAGCAGCTTAGAACTTACTTCCTACGAGCAGTACTTC.

The chain employs TRBV27 and TRBJ2-3; 7 bases agree with TRBD1. The CDR3 sequence is 15 residues long. V gave up 4 bases and J gave up 1 base; unmatched junction bases: 5. Germline V lookup: CDR1 MNHEY, CDR2 SMNVEV (reference sequence). CDR3: CASSSRDSRTDTQYF. The DNA of the CDR3 is TGTGCCAGCAGTTCACGGGACAGCCGCACAGATACGCAGTATTTT.

The gene calls are TRBV15 and TRBJ1-2; tentative D call: TRBD1 (6 bases). This CDR3 contains 14 residues. The V gene lost 0 bases and the J gene lost 9 bases, with 14 bases spanning the gap. Germline-derived CDR1 and CDR2 are LNHNV and YYDKDF (reference sequence). For the CDR3, the DNA is TGTGCCACCAGCAGAGATCAGGGGACTCGACGCTACACCTTC. This gives the protein CATSRDQGTRRYTF.

The rearrangement joins TRBV20-1 to TRBJ2-5, with no clear D. Trimming left V 1 base short and J 4 bases short, with 7 bases between. Germline loops: CDR1 DFQATT, CDR2 SNEGSKA (reference sequence). The CDR3 is 12 amino acids. The CDR3 DNA reads TGCAGTGCTAGAGGTGGCGTAGAGACCCAGTACTTC. Its translation: CSARGGVETQYF.

This chain joins TRBV29-1 and TRBJ2-2, with a weak D call TRBD2 (6 bases). The CDR3 contains 15 residues. The V and J ends lost 6 bases and 6 bases respectively, with 20 bases between them. Germline lookup yields CDR1 SQVTM and CDR2 ANQGSEA. Here the CDR3 reads CSVAETGSSAGELFF. CDR3 coding DNA: TGCAGCGTGGCAGAGACCGGGAGTTCCGCCGGGGAGCTGTTTTTT.

The chain employs TRBV6-6 and TRBJ1-2; D gene uncertain. There are 11 residues in the CDR3. Germline CDR1 reads MNHNY; CDR2 reads SVGAGI (reference sequence). V shed 8 bases and J shed 2 bases, with 6 bases lying between them. CDR3 region: CASLGNYGYTF. The CDR3 coding sequence is TGTGCCAGCCTAGGCAACTATGGCTACACCTTC.

This clonotype showed up just once. The rearrangement joins TRBV7-8 to TRBJ2-1; 11 bases match TRBD1. CDR3 length equals 15 residues. Unmatched junction bases numbered 4, after V lost 4 bases and J lost 5 bases. The V gene's germline CDR1 is SGHVS and CDR2 FQNEAQ. The CDR3 here is CASSSRDRGDNEQFF. In DNA form, the CDR3 reads TGTGCCAGCAGCTCGAGGGACAGGGGGGACAATGAGCAGTTCTTC.

This chain joins TRBV4-1 and TRBJ2-1; the match to TRBD2 covers 9 bases. The V gene end was trimmed by 0 bases and the J gene end by 9 bases; junction bases not matched to a gene: 9. The CDR3 has 16 residues. Germline assignment: CDR1 MGHRA and CDR2 YSYEKL. The CDR3 sequence: CASSQEGSGRLSEQFF. For the CDR3, the DNA is TGCGCCAGCAGCCAAGAGGGAAGCGGGAGGCTTAGTGAGCAGTTCTTC.

The chain has TRBV7-3 and TRBJ2-1, with 7 bases matching TRBD1. Germline V gene sequence: CDR1 SGHTA, CDR2 FQGTGA. The V gene end was trimmed by 5 bases and the J gene end by 5 bases; junction bases not matched to a gene: 6. The CDR3 is 14 amino acids. CDR3 in amino acids: CASSRQGPNNEQFF. The CDR3 DNA is TGTGCCAGCAGCCGACAGGGTCCTAACAATGAGCAGTTCTTC.

V usage is TRBV3-1 and J usage is TRBJ1-2; possible D gene TRBD1, 6 bases. The germline gives CDR1 LGHDT, CDR2 YNNKEL (reference sequence). The CDR3 contains 15 residues. V dropped 0 bases and J dropped 2 bases, with 10 bases sitting between them. The CDR3 nucleotides are TGTGCCAGCAGCCAAGATCCAGGGGTAAACTATGGCTACACCTTC. As protein: CASSQDPGVNYGYTF.

This rearrangement joins TRBV11-2 to TRBJ1-1; maybe TRBD1 (6 bases). The CDR3 is 15 residues long. V lost 5 bases to trimming and J lost 1 base, with 14 bases between them. Germline CDR1 is SGHAT and CDR2 is FQNNGV. CDR3 amino acids: CASSGYREKNTEAFF. The CDR3 DNA is TGTGCCAGCAGCGGCTACAGGGAAAAGAACACTGAAGCTTTCTTT.

This clonotype appeared a single time. The chain uses TRBV9 and TRBJ2-1, with D possibly TRBD2 on 5 matching bases. The CDR3 has 15 amino acids. Trimming pared 0 bases from V and 2 bases from J, leaving 9 bases between. The germline CDR1 and CDR2 sequences are SGDLS and YYNGEE. CDR3 loop: CASSVGAVAYNEQFF. The CDR3 DNA sequence: TGTGCCAGCAGCGTAGGAGCGGTGGCCTACAATGAGCAGTTCTTC.

This chain joins TRBV12-3 or TRBV12-4 and TRBJ1-2; TRBD1 matches at 7 bases. With 8 bases clipped from V and 4 bases from J, the junction kept 7 bases outside the gene matches. The CDR3 contains 13 residues. In nucleotides, the CDR3 is TGTGCCAGCGCTACGGGACAGATCTATGGCTACACCTTC. Its translation: CASATGQIYGYTF.

This rearrangement joins TRBV20-1 to TRBJ2-1, with D perhaps TRBD1 (6 bases). CDR1 DFQATT and CDR2 SNEGSKA come from the germline V gene (reference sequence). The CDR3 is 14 residues long. Deletions cut 5 bases from V and 7 bases from J, with 18 bases between. The chain's CDR3 is CSARNRDFWNEQFF. CDR3 DNA: TGCAGTGCTCGCAACAGGGATTTTTGGAATGAGCAGTTCTTC.

A word on this clonotype: This may stem from a read error, because a much larger clone lies one nucleotide away. The V and J genes are TRBV5-6 and TRBJ1-1; D gene ambiguous. The CDR3 has 11 amino acids. Trimming removed 1 base at V and 4 bases at J, with 2 bases between. Germline loops: CDR1 SGHDT, CDR2 YYEEEE. CDR3 DNA sequence: TGTGCCAGCAGCTTGAGCACTGAAGCTTTCTTT. Translation gives CASSLSTEAFF.

The chain links TRBV5-4 to TRBJ2-3; D may be TRBD1 (6 bases). Germline V lookup: CDR1 SGHNT, CDR2 YYREEE (reference sequence). CDR3 length equals 16 residues. V lost 4 bases and J lost 0, with 15 bases in between. The DNA of the CDR3 is TGTGCCAGCAGCGCCTCCGGGACACCCAGCACAGATACGCAGTATTTT. Its translation is CASSASGTPSTDTQYF. The whole variable domain, filled in from reference TRBV5-4 and TRBJ2-3, reads ETGVTQSPTHLIKTRGQQVTLRCSSQSGHNTVSWYQQALGQGPQFIFQYYREEENGRGNFPPRFSGLQFPNYSSELNVNALELDDSALYLCASSASGTPSTDTQYFGPGTRLTVL.

This sequence joins TRBV9 and TRBJ1-2; D possibly corresponds to TRBD1 (6 bases). Between the trimmed V and J ends, which lost 3 bases and 8 bases, there was a span of 11 bases. CDR1 and CDR2 from the germline V gene are SGDLS and YYNGEE. The CDR3 totals 12 residues. CDR3 sequence (DNA): TGTGCCAGCAGCGCGATGGGGGCAGGCTACACCTTC. It specifies CASSAMGAGYTF.

The V call is TRBV19, the J call TRBJ2-1; 13 bases agree with TRBD2. CDR1 is LNHDA and CDR2 is SQIVND in the germline V gene (reference sequence). CDR3 size: 15 residues. The V segment lost 3 bases and the J segment 10 bases; nucleotides outside the gene matches: 6. CDR3 loop: CASSMGTSGIEEQFF. In DNA, the CDR3 is TGTGCCAGTAGTATGGGGACTAGCGGGATTGAAGAGCAGTTCTTC. The whole variable domain, filled in from reference TRBV19 and TRBJ2-1, reads DGGITQSPKYLFRKEGQNVTLSCEQNLNHDAMYWYRQDPGQGLRLIYYSQIVNDFQKGDIAEGYSVSREKKESFPLTVTSAQKNPTAFYLCASSMGTSGIEEQFFGPGTRLTVL.

The rearrangement links TRBV27 to TRBJ2-5; the match to TRBD1 covers 9 bases. V shed 6 bases, J shed 7 bases, and the junction held 9 bases outside the gene matches. CDR3 size: 14 residues. In germline, CDR1 is MNHEY, CDR2 SMNVEV (reference sequence). This chain's CDR3 is CASRSGTGKPTQYF. Written as DNA, the CDR3 is TGTGCCAGCAGATCCGGGACAGGGAAACCGACCCAGTACTTC.

CDR3 sequence reads: CAWSLGRGLTEAFF. For the CDR3, the DNA is TGTGCCTGGAGTTTGGGCAGGGGCCTCACTGAAGCTTTCTTT. The chain employs TRBV30 and TRBJ1-1; TRBD1 is a possible D gene (6 bases). V was cut by 2 bases and J by 4 bases, with 14 bases left in between. Germline CDR1 reads GTSNPN; CDR2 reads SVGIG (reference sequence). This CDR3 has 14 amino acids.